This entry lists 11 T cell receptor beta chains sequenced from one sample in a study of cytomegalovirus exposure and HLA in healthy donors. It was with 60 Vbeta and 13 Jbeta primers that the PCR ran. Here immunoSEQ multiplex PCR was the method, and the copy in TCRdb shows in-frame clones only, minus some. This sample yields 55,000 or so clones, of which about 80% are seen a single time; about 3.1% belongs to the top ten. The sequencing sample was made of PBMCs. These receptors were obtained from a man in his fifties in good health and CMV-seronegative.

This chain uses TRBV7-2 with TRBJ1-1, with TRBD1 matching over 7 bases. Germline-derived CDR1 and CDR2 are SGHTA and FQGNSA. Losses at the gene ends were 5 bases for V and 5 bases for J; bases not matched to a gene: 5. This CDR3 is built from 13 residues. The CDR3 region is CASSTPTGTEAFF. The CDR3 nucleotides are TGTGCCAGCAGCACACCGACAGGGACTGAAGCTTTCTTT.

This clone was picked up one time. The V call is TRBV5-4, the J call TRBJ1-1, with 7 bases matching TRBD1. Trimming at V came to 3 bases and at J to 1 base, leaving 6 bases not matched to a gene. The CDR3 runs 15 residues. The germline V gene has CDR1 SGHNT and CDR2 YYREEE (reference sequence). CDR3 in DNA: TGTGCCAGCAGCTCAATCAGACAGGGGAACACTGAAGCTTTCTTT. It is translated as CASSSIRQGNTEAFF.

This sequence joins TRBV6-5 and TRBJ2-7; 7 bases align to TRBD1. The germline V gene has CDR1 MNHEY and CDR2 SVGAGI. The CDR3 loop spans 13 amino acids. Trimming at V came to 6 bases and at J to 2 bases, leaving 4 bases not matched to a gene. CDR3 in amino acids: CASSQGQTYEQYF. In DNA, the CDR3 is TGTGCCAGCAGCCAGGGACAGACCTACGAGCAGTACTTC.

The chain carries TRBV7-2 and TRBJ2-7; D unresolved. The ends were cut back, 5 bases at V and 3 bases at J, with 8 bases in the middle. Germline loops: CDR1 SGHTA, CDR2 FQGNSA. The CDR3 is made up of 12 amino acids. The CDR3 reads CASSPPSYEQYF. The CDR3 coding sequence is TGTGCCAGCAGCCCGCCGAGCTACGAGCAGTACTTC.

This chain uses TRBV6-1 with TRBJ2-6; the D is unclear. Germline assignment: CDR1 MNHNS and CDR2 SASEGT. The V end lost 2 bases, the J end lost 0 bases, and 11 bases lay between the germline ends. The CDR3 extends over 17 amino acids. In DNA, the CDR3 is TGTGCCAGCAGTGAAAGTTCTAGGTACTCTGGGGCCAACGTCCTGACTTTC. Its translation: CASSESSRYSGANVLTF.

This clone was detected a few times. The J gene is TRBJ2-7, the V gene TRBV5-4; D possibly corresponds to TRBD1 (6 bases). Trimming stripped 4 bases from V and 4 bases from J, with 9 bases between. The CDR3 totals 12 residues. Germline lookup yields CDR1 SGHNT and CDR2 YYREEE (reference sequence). The CDR3 DNA sequence: TGTGCCAGCAGCCCGGACAGATACGAGCAGTACTTC. Its protein is CASSPDRYEQYF.

The CDR3 coding sequence is TGTGCCAGCAGCTCCCGCCGGGCGGGGGAAACCCCAGATACGCAGTATTTT. Its protein product is CASSSRRAGETPDTQYF. The chain combines TRBV7-2 with TRBJ2-3, with 7 positions matching TRBD2. Per germline, CDR1 SGHTA and CDR2 FQGNSA. Trimming at V came to 4 bases and at J to 4 bases, leaving 14 bases not matched to a gene. The CDR3 sequence is 17 residues long.

The CDR3 DNA follows: TGCGCCAGCAGCCAGAGACTAGCGGGGGGCGGTCAGTACTTC. This encodes CASSQRLAGGGQYF. J is TRBJ2-7 and V is TRBV4-1, with TRBD2 matching over 13 bases. Germline loops: CDR1 MGHRA, CDR2 YSYEKL. The J segment lost 10 bases and the V segment lost 3 bases, leaving 6 bases of the junction unmatched. The CDR3 has 14 residues.

This clone was found a few times. The chain recombines TRBV5-6 with TRBJ2-3; 8 bases line up with TRBD1. Germline V lookup: CDR1 SGHDT, CDR2 YYEEEE. The CDR3 is 16 amino acids. J was trimmed by 2 bases and V by 3 bases; bases with no gene match: 8. Here the CDR3 reads CASSYGTGSSTDTQYF. The CDR3 DNA reads TGTGCCAGCAGCTACGGGACAGGCAGCTCCACAGATACGCAGTATTTT. Together with reference TRBV5-6 and TRBJ2-3, the CDR3 gives the full variable domain: DAGVTQSPTHLIKTRGQQVTLRCSPKSGHDTVSWYQQALGQGPQFIFQYYEEEERQRGNFPDRFSGHQFPNYSSELNVNALLLGDSALYLCASSYGTGSSTDTQYFGPGTRLTVL.

This clone was observed a few times. The chain combines TRBV5-1 with TRBJ2-5; a possible D gene is TRBD2 (5 bases). This CDR3 contains 13 residues. CDR1 SGHRS and CDR2 YFSETQ come from the germline V gene. Trimming pared 0 bases from V and 5 bases from J, leaving 8 bases between. The CDR3 here is CASSLGGWETQYF. The CDR3 bases are TGCGCCAGCAGCTTGGGAGGGTGGGAGACCCAGTACTTC. Based on the CDR3 plus reference TRBV5-1 and TRBJ2-5, the full variable domain is KAGVTQTPRYLIKTRGQQVTLSCSPISGHRSVSWYQQTPGQGLQFLFEYFSETQRNKGNFPGRFSGRQFSNSRSEMNVSTLELGDSALYLCASSLGGWETQYFGPGTRLLVL.

The chain uses TRBV7-2 and TRBJ1-5; D is unresolved. The germline V and J ends were trimmed by 6 bases and 5 bases, with 17 bases remaining between them. The CDR3 consists of 15 residues. Germline V lookup: CDR1 SGHTA, CDR2 FQGNSA. CDR3 protein: CASRSPGRLDQPQHF. The CDR3 DNA is TGTGCCAGCAGGTCTCCGGGTCGATTAGATCAGCCCCAGCATTTT.